What follows are 27 T cell receptor beta chains derived from one specimen sequenced in a study of blood T cell repertoires in COVID-19. Assay: immunoSEQ multiplex PCR; the TCRdb copy retains only in-frame clones and omits some. The table records about 140,000 clones, roughly 85% of them present only once. Sequenced sample: peripheral blood. These receptor sequences come from a human donor with acute or convalescent COVID-19. The donor label of this sample is uncertain.

J is TRBJ1-2 and V is TRBV24-1; D might be TRBD1 (6 bases). V dropped 6 bases and J dropped 5 bases, with 12 bases sitting between them. Germline V gives CDR1 KGHDR, CDR2 SFDVKD. The CDR3 sequence is 13 residues long. DNA of the CDR3: TGTGCCACCAGTTCACAGGACAGTTATGGCTACACCTTC. Translated: CATSSQDSYGYTF.

The chain is built from TRBV2 and TRBJ2-3, with 7 positions matching TRBD1. Losses at the gene ends were 5 bases for V and 2 bases for J; bases not matched to a gene: 13. The CDR3 contains 17 residues. Germline assignment: CDR1 SNHLY and CDR2 FYNNEI. The DNA for the CDR3 is TGTGCCAGCAGTAGGACAGGTGGCAGATACGACACAGATACGCAGTATTTT. Amino acid sequence: CASSRTGGRYDTDTQYF.

V and J are TRBV6-6 and TRBJ1-2, with 10 bases fitting TRBD1. Germline V CDR1 and CDR2: MNHNY, SVGAGI (reference sequence). The CDR3 runs 14 residues. Losses at the gene ends were 6 bases for V and 4 bases for J; bases not matched to a gene: 5. CDR3 protein: CASRTGTGVYGYTF. In DNA form, the CDR3 reads TGTGCCAGCAGAACCGGGACAGGGGTCTATGGCTACACCTTC.

This clone was observed a single time. The DNA for the CDR3 is TGTGCCAGCAGTTATGTGGGCTATAGCTCCTACAATGAGCAGTTCTTC. Residues: CASSYVGYSSYNEQFF. V and J are TRBV6-5 and TRBJ2-1; no reliable D call. V shed 3 bases and J shed 0 bases, with 12 bases lying between them. The CDR3 totals 16 residues. Germline CDR1 MNHEY, CDR2 SVGAGI.

The rearrangement uses TRBV5-4 and TRBJ2-7, with a possible D match to TRBD1 (5 bases). V was shortened by 4 bases and J by 2 bases, with 13 bases between the two germline ends. Germline CDR1 reads SGHNT; CDR2 reads YYREEE (reference sequence). The CDR3 extends over 14 amino acids. The CDR3 DNA reads TGTGCCAGCAGCCTCGGACATATGACCTACGAGCAGTACTTC. Translation gives CASSLGHMTYEQYF.

The V gene is TRBV7-9, the J gene TRBJ1-1, with no clear D. Per germline, CDR1 SEHNR and CDR2 FQNEAQ (reference sequence). This CDR3 contains 14 residues. The V end lost 7 bases, the J end lost 9 bases, and 21 bases lay between the germline ends. In DNA, the CDR3 is TGTGCCAGCACCACCTCGGGAGGAACACTGAAAGCTTTCTTT. Translating it yields CASTTSGGTLKAFF.

The chain combines TRBV2 with TRBJ1-5; D is possibly TRBD1 (5 bases). The CDR3 covers 17 residues. The germline gives CDR1 SNHLY, CDR2 FYNNEI. V was clipped by 3 bases and J by 4 bases, with 19 bases between them. CDR3 sequence (DNA): TGTGCCAGCAGTGAGGGGCGGACGGACCGGTGGAATCAGCCCCAGCATTTT. Amino acid sequence: CASSEGRTDRWNQPQHF.

The V gene is TRBV2, the J gene TRBJ1-2; TRBD1 aligns across 8 bases. Trimming at V came to 6 bases and at J to 8 bases, leaving 5 bases not matched to a gene. The CDR3 runs 12 residues. The germline V gene has CDR1 SNHLY and CDR2 FYNNEI. CDR3 sequence: CASRETGEGYTF. The CDR3 nucleotides are TGTGCCAGCAGGGAGACAGGGGAGGGCTACACCTTC.

V is TRBV6-2 or TRBV6-3 and J is TRBJ1-1; D is possibly TRBD1 (6 bases). The CDR3 loop spans 19 amino acids. Germline V gene data show CDR1 as MNHEY and CDR2 as SVGEGT. V was cut by 2 bases and J by 0 bases, with 22 bases left in between. CDR3 in amino acids: CASSYGLVSGGLMNTEAFF. The CDR3 bases are TGTGCCAGCAGTTACGGGTTGGTGTCGGGGGGCTTGATGAACACTGAAGCTTTCTTT.

This clone is a singleton in its sample. The V gene is TRBV28, the J gene TRBJ1-2; weak D call: TRBD1 (5 bases). This CDR3 contains 14 residues. Deletions cut 6 bases from V and 2 bases from J, with 13 bases between. Germline CDR1 is MDHEN and CDR2 is SYDVKM. CDR3 region: CASSLQGPNYGYTF. The DNA for the CDR3 is TGTGCCAGCAGCCTTCAGGGTCCCAACTATGGCTACACCTTC.

This clone was detected a few times. The chain has TRBV6-5 and TRBJ2-5; D might be TRBD2 (6 bases). Germline CDR1 is MNHEY and CDR2 is SVGAGI. This CDR3 contains 14 residues. The V end was cut by 2 bases, the J end by 4 bases, with 11 bases between. For the CDR3, the DNA is TGTGCCAGCAGTTACGTGAGGGACTCAGAGACCCAGTACTTC. Protein sequence: CASSYVRDSETQYF.

The chain recombines TRBV7-6 with TRBJ2-2; 12 bases line up with TRBD2. Losses at the gene ends were 5 bases for V and 4 bases for J; bases not matched to a gene: 5. Germline CDR1 SGHVS, CDR2 FNYEAQ. This CDR3 has 16 residues. In DNA form, the CDR3 reads TGTGCCAGCAGCCCCGGACTAGCGGGAACCACCGGGGAGCTGTTTTTT. Its translation is CASSPGLAGTTGELFF.

This chain uses TRBV7-2 with TRBJ2-3; D gene unclear. Trimming left V 3 bases short and J 2 bases short, with 9 bases between. This CDR3 has 14 residues. Germline assignment: CDR1 SGHTA and CDR2 FQGNSA. The CDR3 nucleotides are TGTGCCAGCAGCTTTTCGCGTACCACAGATACGCAGTATTTT. Residues: CASSFSRTTDTQYF.

V is TRBV2 and J is TRBJ1-1; 9 nucleotides match TRBD1. Germline lookup yields CDR1 SNHLY and CDR2 FYNNEI. The CDR3 spans 14 residues. Trimming took 8 bases from V and 11 from J; bases not matched to a gene: 15. The CDR3 coding sequence is TGTGCCAGCGGACTAGGACAGGGGAGGTTGGGGGCTTTCTTT. The encoded protein is CASGLGQGRLGAFF.

Only one count was recorded for this clone. The chain combines TRBV5-6 with TRBJ1-1, with 8 bases identical to TRBD1. CDR3 length: 14 residues. V lost 5 bases and J lost 5; bases outside the gene matches: 8. Germline CDR1 SGHDT, CDR2 YYEEEE. CDR3: CASRRRQGWTEAFF. The CDR3 coding sequence is TGTGCCAGCAGGCGTAGACAGGGGTGGACTGAAGCTTTCTTT.

The rearrangement uses TRBV19 and TRBJ2-5, with TRBD2 identical over 8 bases. The germline CDR1 and CDR2 sequences are LNHDA and SQIVND (reference sequence). V gave up 4 bases and J gave up 2 bases; unmatched junction bases: 12. This CDR3 is built from 17 residues. CDR3 residues: CASSKDIAGGIQETQYF. In nucleotides, the CDR3 is TGTGCCAGTAGTAAGGATATCGCGGGGGGTATTCAAGAGACCCAGTACTTC.

This clone showed up just once. V usage is TRBV28 and J usage is TRBJ2-5, with 10 bases fitting TRBD1. Per the germline V gene, CDR1 is MDHEN and CDR2 is SYDVKM. The CDR3 length is 14 residues. After removal of 3 bases from V and 7 bases from J, the junction contained 5 bases not matched to a gene. This chain's CDR3 is CASSFDRGLGTQYF. The CDR3 coding sequence is TGTGCCAGCAGTTTTGACAGGGGGCTTGGGACCCAGTACTTC. Full variable domain (rest looked up from reference TRBV28 and TRBJ2-5): DVKVTQSSRYLVKRTGEKVFLECVQDMDHENMFWYRQDPGLGLRLIYFSYDVKMKEKGDIPEGYSVSREKKERFSLILESASTNQTSMYLCASSFDRGLGTQYFGPGTRLLVL.

The chain joins TRBV5-4 to TRBJ1-2; D remains ambiguous. Germline V gene data show CDR1 as SGHNT and CDR2 as YYREEE (reference sequence). The CDR3 contains 13 residues. Trimming took 0 bases from V and 5 from J, leaving 8 bases between them. The CDR3 sequence: CASSLVQDYGYTF. The CDR3 DNA sequence: TGTGCCAGCAGCTTGGTTCAGGATTATGGCTACACCTTC.

This rearrangement joins TRBV6-4 to TRBJ2-1, with D hard to call. The CDR3 runs 13 residues. V was clipped by 2 bases and J by 3 bases, with 5 bases between them. Germline V gene sequence: CDR1 MRHNA, CDR2 SNTAGT. The CDR3 DNA follows: TGTGCCAGCAGTGACGGAGTCTACAATGAGCAGTTCTTC. It specifies CASSDGVYNEQFF.

This clone was counted a single time. The J gene is TRBJ2-7, the V gene TRBV12-3 or TRBV12-4; possibly TRBD2 for D (6 bases). V lost 4 bases, J lost 4 bases, and 8 bases lay in between. CDR3 size: 12 residues. The CDR3 DNA reads as TGTGCCAGCAGTTCCCGGGGGTACGAGCAGTACTTC. Protein sequence: CASSSRGYEQYF.

This clone turned up a few times. The chain joins TRBV27 to TRBJ2-6, with 7 nucleotides matching TRBD1. Germline V CDR1 and CDR2: MNHEY, SMNVEV (reference sequence). The CDR3 extends over 18 amino acids. V dropped 5 bases and J dropped 5; count of bases not matched to a gene: 15. The CDR3 here is CASSTRTGPRAWANVLTF. In nucleotides, the CDR3 is TGTGCCAGCAGTACCCGGACAGGCCCAAGGGCCTGGGCCAACGTCCTGACTTTC.

About this clone itself: The conserved phenylalanine or tryptophan normally closing the CDR3 is absent here, so this likely arose from a read error. The DNA is omitted, as the CDR3 cannot be located on it reliably, and the CDR3 follows TCRdb's listing. J is TRBJ1-1 and V is TRBV20-1. 8 amino acids form the CDR3, both terminal residues included. Germline loops: CDR1 DFQATT, CDR2 SNEGSKA (reference sequence). CDR3 region: CSARDTPA.

The V gene is TRBV11-1, the J gene TRBJ1-4; D possibly corresponds to TRBD1 (5 bases). The V end lost 5 bases, the J end lost 3 bases, and 13 bases lay between the germline ends. Germline V gene sequence: CDR1 SGHAT, CDR2 FQDESV (reference sequence). This CDR3 is built from 15 residues. The CDR3 nucleotides read TGTGCCAGCAGCGTCACGGGGGGATCTAATGAAAAACTGTTTTTT. Translating gives CASSVTGGSNEKLFF.

The chain joins TRBV19 to TRBJ2-3; no definite D call. CDR1 is LNHDA, CDR2 SQIVND, per germline (reference sequence). This CDR3 is built from 15 residues. Deletions cut 1 base from V and 4 bases from J, with 12 bases between. CDR3 residues: CASSIGPASADTQYF. CDR3 DNA: TGTGCCAGTAGTATAGGCCCAGCGTCAGCAGATACGCAGTATTTT.

The rearrangement uses TRBV27 and TRBJ2-7; TRBD1 agrees at 7 bases. This CDR3 contains 14 residues. CDR1 MNHEY and CDR2 SMNVEV come from the germline V gene (reference sequence). J was trimmed by 5 bases and V by 3 bases; bases with no gene match: 7. The DNA for the CDR3 is TGTGCCAGCAGTTTGTTAGGGGGCAGAAACGAGCAGTACTTC. It codes for CASSLLGGRNEQYF.

The chain carries TRBV4-2 and TRBJ1-5; 11 bases line up with TRBD1. This CDR3 is built from 14 residues. Per germline, CDR1 LGHNA and CDR2 YNFKEQ. Trimming removed 4 bases from V and 7 bases from J; junction bases left unmatched: 3. For the CDR3, the DNA is TGTGCCAGCAGCCTGGACAGGGGGCACCAGCCCCAGCATTTT. It codes for CASSLDRGHQPQHF.

The V gene is TRBV20-1, the J gene TRBJ2-5, with D unresolved. Trimming shortened V by 3 bases and J by 5 bases, and 19 bases separated the two germline ends. Germline assignment: CDR1 DFQATT and CDR2 SNEGSKA (reference sequence). This CDR3 region has 15 residues. CDR3 protein: CSASAAGSPWETQYF. The DNA of the CDR3 is TGCAGTGCTAGTGCTGCCGGGTCCCCTTGGGAGACCCAGTACTTC.